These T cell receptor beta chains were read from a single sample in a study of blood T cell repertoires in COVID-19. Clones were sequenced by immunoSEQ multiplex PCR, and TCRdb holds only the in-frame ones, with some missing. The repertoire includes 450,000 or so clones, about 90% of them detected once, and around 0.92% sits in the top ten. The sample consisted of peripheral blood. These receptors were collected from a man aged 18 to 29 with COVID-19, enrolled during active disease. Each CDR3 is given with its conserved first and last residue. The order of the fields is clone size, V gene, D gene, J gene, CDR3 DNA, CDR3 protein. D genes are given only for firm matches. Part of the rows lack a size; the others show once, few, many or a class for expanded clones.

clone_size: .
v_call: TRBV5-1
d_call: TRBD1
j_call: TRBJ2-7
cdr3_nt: TGCGCCAGCAGCTATCTACGACAGGGGGCCTACGAGCAGTACTTC
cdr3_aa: CASSYLRQGAYEQYF

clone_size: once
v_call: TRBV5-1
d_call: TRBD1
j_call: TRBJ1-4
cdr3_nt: TGCGCCAGCAGCCGACAGGGACCTACAACTAATGAAAAACTGTTTTTT
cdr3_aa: CASSRQGPTTNEKLFF

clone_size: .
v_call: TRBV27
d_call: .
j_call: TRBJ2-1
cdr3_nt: TGTGCCAGCAGTGTAACAGGGTCCGGTATAGTCTTC
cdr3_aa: CASSVTGSGIVF

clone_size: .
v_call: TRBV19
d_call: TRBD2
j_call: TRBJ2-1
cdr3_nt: TGTGCCAGTAGTACTAGCGGGGGCAATGAGCAGTTCTTC
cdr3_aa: CASSTSGGNEQFF

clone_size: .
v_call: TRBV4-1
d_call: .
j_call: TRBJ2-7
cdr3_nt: TGCGCCAGCAGCCAAGGGGAGCCAGGGGCGAGCGAGCAGTACTTC
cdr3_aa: CASSQGEPGASEQYF

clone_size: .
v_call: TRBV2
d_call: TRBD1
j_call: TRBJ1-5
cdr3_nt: TGTGCCAGCAGGTATACAGGGGTCGATCAGCCCCAGCATTTT
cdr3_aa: CASRYTGVDQPQHF

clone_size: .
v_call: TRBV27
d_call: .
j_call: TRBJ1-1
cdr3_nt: TGTGCCAGCAGTTACATCAGGGCCATGAACACTGAAGCTTTCTTT
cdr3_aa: CASSYIRAMNTEAFF

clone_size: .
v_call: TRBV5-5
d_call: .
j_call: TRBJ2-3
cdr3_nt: TGTGCCAGCAGCTTGAGAGCCTCAGATACGCAGTATTTT
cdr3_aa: CASSLRASDTQYF

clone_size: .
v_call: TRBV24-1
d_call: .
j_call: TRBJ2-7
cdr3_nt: TGTGCCACCAGTGATCAGTACGAGCAGTACTTC
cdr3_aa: CATSDQYEQYF

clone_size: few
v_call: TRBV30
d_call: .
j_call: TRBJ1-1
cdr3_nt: TGTGCCTGGAGGAGTGACGAGGGTACTGAAGCTTTCTTT
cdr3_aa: CAWRSDEGTEAFF

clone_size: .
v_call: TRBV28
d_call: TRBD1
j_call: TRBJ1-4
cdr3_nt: TGTGCCAGCAGTGCCCCCCGACAGGGAAGAACTAATGAAAAACTGTTTTTT
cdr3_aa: CASSAPRQGRTNEKLFF

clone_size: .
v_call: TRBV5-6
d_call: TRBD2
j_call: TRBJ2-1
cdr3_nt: TGTGCCAGCAGTCGTGTGGGACTAGCGGATAGGGACAATGAGCAGTTCTTC
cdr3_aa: CASSRVGLADRDNEQFF

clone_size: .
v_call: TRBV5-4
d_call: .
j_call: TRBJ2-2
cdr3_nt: TGTGCCAGCAGCACCGGGACTTTGAACACCGGGGAGCTGTTTTTT
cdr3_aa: CASSTGTLNTGELFF

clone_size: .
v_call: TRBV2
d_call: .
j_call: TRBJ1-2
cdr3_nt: TGTGCCAGGAGACCGGGGTCCTCTACTAACTATGGCTACACCTTC
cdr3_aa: CARRPGSSTNYGYTF

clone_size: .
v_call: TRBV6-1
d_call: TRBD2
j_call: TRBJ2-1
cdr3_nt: TGTGCCAGCAGTGAAGCGCGAGGGGACTACTACAATGAGCAGTTCTTC
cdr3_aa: CASSEARGDYYNEQFF

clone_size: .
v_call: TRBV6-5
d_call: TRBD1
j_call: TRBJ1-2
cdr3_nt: TGTGCCAGCAAGGGACAGCCCTCTATTAGCTACACCTTC
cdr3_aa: CASKGQPSISYTF

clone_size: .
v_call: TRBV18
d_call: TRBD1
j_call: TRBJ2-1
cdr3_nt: TGTGCCAGCCACTTGGGACAGGGAAATGAGCAGTTCTTC
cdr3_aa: CASHLGQGNEQFF

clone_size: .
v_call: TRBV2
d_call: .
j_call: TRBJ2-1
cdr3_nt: TGTGCCAGCAGCGCACATGTGGGGGGCAATGAGCAGTTCTTC
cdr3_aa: CASSAHVGGNEQFF

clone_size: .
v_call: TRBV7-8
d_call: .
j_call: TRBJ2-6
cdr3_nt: TGTGCCAGCAGCTTACGGGGGACAGTCTCTGGGGCCAACGTCCTGACTTTC
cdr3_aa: CASSLRGTVSGANVLTF

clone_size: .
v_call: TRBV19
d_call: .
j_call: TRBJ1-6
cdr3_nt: TGTGCCAGTAGTTTTGGACTAAGGGCCTATAATTCACCCCTCCACTTT
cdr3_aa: CASSFGLRAYNSPLHF

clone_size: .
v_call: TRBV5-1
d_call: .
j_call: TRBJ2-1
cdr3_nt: TGCGCCAGCAGCTTGGTGGCTACCCGAGAGGGTGAGCAGTTCTTC
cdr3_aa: CASSLVATREGEQFF

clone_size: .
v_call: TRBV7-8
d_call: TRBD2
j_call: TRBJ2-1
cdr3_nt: TGTGCCAGCAGCTTTAGCGGGGGGGCAAATGAGCAGTTCTTC
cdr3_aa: CASSFSGGANEQFF

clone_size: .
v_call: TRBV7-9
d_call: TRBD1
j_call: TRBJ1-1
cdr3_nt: TGTGCCAGCAGCTACCGGACAGGGGAAGGCGCTTTCTTT
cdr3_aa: CASSYRTGEGAFF

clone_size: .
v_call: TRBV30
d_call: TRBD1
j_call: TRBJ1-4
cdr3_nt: TGTGCCTGGAGTGGGTCCAGGGGGAGGGAAAAACTGTTTTTT
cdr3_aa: CAWSGSRGREKLFF

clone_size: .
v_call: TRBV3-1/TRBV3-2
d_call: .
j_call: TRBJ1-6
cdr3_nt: TGTGCCAGCAGCCCGGTGGCTGGGGCAATTTCACCCCTCCACTTT
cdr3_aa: CASSPVAGAISPLHF

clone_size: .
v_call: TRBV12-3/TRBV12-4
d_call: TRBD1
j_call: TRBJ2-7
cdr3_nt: TGTGCCAGCAGTCCACAGGGGAGCGAGCAGTACTTC
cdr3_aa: CASSPQGSEQYF

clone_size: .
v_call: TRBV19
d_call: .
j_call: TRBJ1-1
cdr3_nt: TGTGCCAGTAGTATAGATCGGAGAGACACTGAAGCTTTCTTT
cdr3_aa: CASSIDRRDTEAFF

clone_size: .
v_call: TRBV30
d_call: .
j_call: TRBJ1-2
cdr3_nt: TGTGCCTGGAGTGTAGGGGCAGGCTATGGCTACACCTTC
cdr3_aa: CAWSVGAGYGYTF

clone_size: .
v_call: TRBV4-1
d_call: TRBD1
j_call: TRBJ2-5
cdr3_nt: TGCGCCAGCAGCCAAAAACCCACCGGGACAGTTAGAGAGACCCAGTACTTC
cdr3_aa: CASSQKPTGTVRETQYF

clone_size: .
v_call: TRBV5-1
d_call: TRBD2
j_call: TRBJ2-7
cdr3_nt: TGCGCCAGCAGCCCCCTGGTAGCGGGGGGTCCCGACGAGCAGTACTTC
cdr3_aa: CASSPLVAGGPDEQYF

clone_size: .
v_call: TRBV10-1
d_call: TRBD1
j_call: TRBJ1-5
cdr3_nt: TGCGCCAGCAGTGAGCGGGACAGGGGGCGTCATCAGCCCCAGCATTTT
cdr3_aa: CASSERDRGRHQPQHF

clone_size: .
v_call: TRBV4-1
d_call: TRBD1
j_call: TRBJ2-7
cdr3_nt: TGCGCCAGCAGCCAAGATAGGGGACAGGGCTACGAGCAGTACTTC
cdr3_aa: CASSQDRGQGYEQYF

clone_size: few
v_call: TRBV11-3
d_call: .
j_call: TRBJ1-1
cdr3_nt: TGTGCCAGCAGGTCTACAGGCATGAACACTGAAGCTTTCTTT
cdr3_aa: CASRSTGMNTEAFF

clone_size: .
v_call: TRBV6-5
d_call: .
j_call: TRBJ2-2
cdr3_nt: TGTGCCAGCCAGATTAACAGGGCCAACGGGGAGCTGTTTTTT
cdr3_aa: CASQINRANGELFF

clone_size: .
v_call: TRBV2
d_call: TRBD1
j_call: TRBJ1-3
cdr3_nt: TGTGCCAGCAGTGATGGGACAGGGGGCGCTGGAAACACCATATATTTT
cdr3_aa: CASSDGTGGAGNTIYF

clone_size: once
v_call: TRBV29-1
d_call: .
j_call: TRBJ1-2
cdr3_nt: TGCAGCGTTGAGAGACGGGACACTTCATCGTATGGCTACACCTTC
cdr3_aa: CSVERRDTSSYGYTF

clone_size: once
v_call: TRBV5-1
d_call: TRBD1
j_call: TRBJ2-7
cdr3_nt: TGCGCCAGCAGCTCAACTCCCGGGACAGGGGGCTCCGAGCAGTACTTC
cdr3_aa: CASSSTPGTGGSEQYF

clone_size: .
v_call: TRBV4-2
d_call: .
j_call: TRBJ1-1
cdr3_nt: TGTGCCAGCAGCCAAGCAGGGCGGTATTTCACTGCTGAAGCTTTCTTT
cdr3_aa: CASSQAGRYFTAEAFF

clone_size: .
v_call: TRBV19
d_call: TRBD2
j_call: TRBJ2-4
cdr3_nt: TGTGCCAGTACTCTTACCGGGACTAGTGGGGACATTCAGTACTTC
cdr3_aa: CASTLTGTSGDIQYF

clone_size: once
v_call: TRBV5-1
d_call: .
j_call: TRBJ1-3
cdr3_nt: TGCGCCAGCAGCACCGACAGAGGCTCTGGAAACACCATATATTTT
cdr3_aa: CASSTDRGSGNTIYF

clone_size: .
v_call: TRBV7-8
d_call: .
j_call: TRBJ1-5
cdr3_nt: TGTGCCAGCAGCTTAGGGGGCAGTACTCAGCCCCAGCATTTT
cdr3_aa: CASSLGGSTQPQHF

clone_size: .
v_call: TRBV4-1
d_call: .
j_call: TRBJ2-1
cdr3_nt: TGCGCCAGCAGCCCTGGGGAGAGTAATTCCTACAATGAGCAGTTCTTC
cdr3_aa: CASSPGESNSYNEQFF

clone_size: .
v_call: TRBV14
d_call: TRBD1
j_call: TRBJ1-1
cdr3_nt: TGTGCCAGCACTACGACAGGGGGCACTGAAGCTTTCTTT
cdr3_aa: CASTTTGGTEAFF

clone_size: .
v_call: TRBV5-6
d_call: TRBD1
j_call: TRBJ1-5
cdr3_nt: TGTGCCAGCAGCTCACAGGGGAGTGGTCAGCCCCAGCATTTT
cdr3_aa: CASSSQGSGQPQHF

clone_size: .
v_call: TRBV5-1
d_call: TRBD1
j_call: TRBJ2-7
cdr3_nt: TGCGCCAGCAGCTCCGGACAGGGCTCCTACGAGCAGTACTTC
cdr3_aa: CASSSGQGSYEQYF

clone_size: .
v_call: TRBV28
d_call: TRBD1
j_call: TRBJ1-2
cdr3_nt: TGTGCCAGCAGTCTCAGGACAGGGGTGGATTATGGCTACACCTTC
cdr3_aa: CASSLRTGVDYGYTF

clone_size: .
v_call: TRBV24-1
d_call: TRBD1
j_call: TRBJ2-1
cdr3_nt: TGTGCCACCAGTGGAAAGGGGGCAATGGGTGAGCAGTTCTTC
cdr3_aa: CATSGKGAMGEQFF

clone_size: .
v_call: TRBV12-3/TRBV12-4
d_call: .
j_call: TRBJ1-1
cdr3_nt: TGTGCCAGCAGTTTAATCGGTGAAGCTTTCTTT
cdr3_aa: CASSLIGEAFF

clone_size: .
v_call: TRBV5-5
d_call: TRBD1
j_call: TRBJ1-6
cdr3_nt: TGTGCCAGCAGCGGGGACAGATCCTCCTATAATTCACCCCTCCACTTT
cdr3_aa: CASSGDRSSYNSPLHF

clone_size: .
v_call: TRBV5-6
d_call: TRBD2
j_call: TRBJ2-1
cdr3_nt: TGTGCCAGCAGGCGTACTAGCGGGGATTACAATGAGCAGTTCTTC
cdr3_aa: CASRRTSGDYNEQFF

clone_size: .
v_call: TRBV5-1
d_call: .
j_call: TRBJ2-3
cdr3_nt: TGCGCCAGCAGCCGTAGTAGCACAGATACGCAGTATTTT
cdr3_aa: CASSRSSTDTQYF

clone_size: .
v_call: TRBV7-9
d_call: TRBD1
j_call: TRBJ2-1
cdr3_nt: TGTGCCAGCAGCTTAGGCCGACAGGGCGGTGAGCAGTTCTTC
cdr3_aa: CASSLGRQGGEQFF

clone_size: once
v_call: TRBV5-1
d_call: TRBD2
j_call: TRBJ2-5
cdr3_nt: TGCGCCAGCAGCTTTGAGGGAGGGGCGGAGACCCAGTACTTC
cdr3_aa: CASSFEGGAETQYF

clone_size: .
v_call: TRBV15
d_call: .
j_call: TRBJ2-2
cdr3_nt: TGTGCCACCAGCAGAGGGGACATCCGCGGGGAGCTGTTTTTT
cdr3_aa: CATSRGDIRGELFF